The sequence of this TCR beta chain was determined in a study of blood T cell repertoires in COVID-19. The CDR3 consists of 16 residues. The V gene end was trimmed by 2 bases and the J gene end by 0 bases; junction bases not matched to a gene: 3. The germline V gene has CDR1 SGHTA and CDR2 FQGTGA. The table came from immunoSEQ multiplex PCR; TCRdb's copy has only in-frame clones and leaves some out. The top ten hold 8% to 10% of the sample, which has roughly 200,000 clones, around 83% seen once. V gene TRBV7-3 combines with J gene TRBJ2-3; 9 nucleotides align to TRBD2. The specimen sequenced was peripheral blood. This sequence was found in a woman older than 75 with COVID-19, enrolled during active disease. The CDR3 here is CASSLLTSGSTDTQYF. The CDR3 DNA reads TGTGCCAGCAGCTTACTCACTAGCGGGAGCACAGATACGCAGTATTTT.